The source of this T cell receptor (beta chain) is a study of T cells in localized non-small cell lung cancer. Sequenced by immunoSEQ multiplex PCR; TCRdb stores in-frame clones only, minus some. The data hold 2,000 to 2,500 clones, with under 40% observed a single time. The receptor was isolated from an older male donor with stage I squamous cell lung carcinoma. Sequencing was performed on normal lung tissue next to the tumor, taken before any cancer treatment.

The CDR3 protein is CASSLSQGNTYEQYF. The DNA of the CDR3 is TGTGCCAGCAGTTTATCCCAGGGAAACACCTACGAGCAGTACTTC. The chain employs TRBV28 and TRBJ2-7; TRBD1 is a possible D gene (5 bases). This CDR3 region has 15 residues. The germline V gene encodes CDR1 MDHEN and CDR2 SYDVKM. Deletions cut 1 base from V and 2 bases from J, with 12 bases between.